This T cell receptor (beta chain) comes out of a study of cytomegalovirus exposure and HLA in healthy donors. Overall study context: A preliminary data release comprised 80 million or so unique TCRs obtained from HLA-typed donors.

Remarks on this clone: Its antigen is currently unknown.

Germline lookup yields CDR1 LNHDA and CDR2 SQIVND (reference sequence). CDR3 length equals 13 residues. V lost 5 bases to trimming and J lost 4 bases, with 11 bases between them. Both 60 Vbeta primers and 13 Jbeta primers went into the PCR. Using immunoSEQ multiplex PCR, the repertoire was profiled, and TCRdb retains in-frame clones only, with some absent. The sample comprises roughly 120,000 clones, 80% of which are singletons, and about 2.6% rests with the top ten. Study-wide results and caveats: In a later analysis, parvovirus B19, influenza, CMV and Epstein-Barr virus appeared linked to several top co-occurrence clusters. In an earlier analysis, most TCR beta V segments were productive about 87% or about 30% of the time. The authors judged a highly shared variant cluster likely a sequencing artifact.

The chain recombines TRBV19 with TRBJ1-1, with D perhaps TRBD1 (6 bases). The clonotype was recovered from a man aged 30-40 years in good health and CMV-seronegative. The specimen sequenced was PBMCs. The CDR3 coding sequence is TGTGCCAGTAGTCCCTCAGGGGCCACTGAAGCTTTCTTT. Its protein product is CASSPSGATEAFF.